Presented here are 13 T cell receptor beta chains from one specimen sequenced in a study of T cell repertoires in cytomegalovirus infection. These receptors have no identified antigens. MiXCR, run by TCRdb on the reads, gives a single entry per CDR3 protein. The sample consists of around 900,000 distinct CDR3 sequences, about a third of them appearing once. This material consisted of cultured CD8+ T cells from PBMCs, taken from culture after CMV antigen stimulation. The receptor set was obtained from a human donor in good health (CMV status not recorded). Some clones in this sample may be carry-over from other donors' samples.

The sample holds a few counts of this clonotype. The CDR3 loop reads CASSPRGQVNYGYTF. CDR3 nucleotides: TGCGCCAGCAGCCCCCGGGGACAGGTGAACTATGGCTACACCTTC. This chain connects TRBV4-1 to TRBJ1-2, with TRBD1 identical over 8 bases. V shed 4 bases and J 2 bases; nucleotides not matched to a gene: 6. CDR3 length: 15 amino acids. The germline gives CDR1 MGHRA, CDR2 YSYEKL.

The sample holds a few counts of this clonotype. The gene calls are TRBV12-3 or TRBV12-4 and TRBJ1-2; perhaps TRBD1 as D (6 bases). The CDR3 runs 13 residues. V gave up 8 bases and J gave up 0 bases, with 10 bases separating them. CDR3 sequence reads: CASGWGPNYGYTF. The CDR3 DNA reads TGTGCCAGCGGGTGGGGGCCTAACTATGGCTACACCTTC.

This clonotype was seen a handful of times. The chain couples TRBV19 to TRBJ2-1; a possible D gene is TRBD1 (6 bases). Trimming stripped 4 bases from V and 3 bases from J, with 16 bases between. This CDR3 contains 16 residues. Germline V lookup: CDR1 LNHDA, CDR2 SQIVND (reference sequence). CDR3 residues: CASSNRDRDIYNEQFF. CDR3 sequence (DNA): TGTGCCAGTAGTAACCGAGATCGGGACATCTACAATGAGCAGTTCTTC. The full variable domain, completed using reference TRBV19 and TRBJ2-1, is DGGITQSPKYLFRKEGQNVTLSCEQNLNHDAMYWYRQDPGQGLRLIYYSQIVNDFQKGDIAEGYSVSREKKESFPLTVTSAQKNPTAFYLCASSNRDRDIYNEQFFGPGTRLTVL.

The genes are TRBV27 and TRBJ1-2; 10 positions agree with TRBD1. The CDR3 spans 14 residues. Germline trimming cut 6 bases from V and 8 bases from J; bases unmatched to any gene: 9. Looked up from germline, CDR1 is MNHEY and CDR2 is SMNVEV (reference sequence). This CDR3 reads CASRFTGTGDGYTF. CDR3 coding DNA: TGTGCCAGCAGATTTACCGGGACAGGGGACGGCTACACCTTC.

This clonotype was recorded a few times. The rearrangement uses TRBV30 and TRBJ1-1; D unresolved. This CDR3 has 14 amino acids. Germline CDR1 reads GTSNPN; CDR2 reads SVGIG (reference sequence). The V gene lost 3 bases and the J gene lost 6 bases, with 17 bases spanning the gap. The CDR3, as DNA: TGTGCCTGGAGAGGAGCCTACAGTGACTCTGAAGCTTTCTTT. Translated: CAWRGAYSDSEAFF.

The chain uses TRBV6-2 or TRBV6-3 and TRBJ2-2; 9 bases map to TRBD2. The CDR3 spans 20 residues. V lost 2 bases and J lost 9; bases outside the gene matches: 22. CDR1 MNHEY and CDR2 SVGEGT come from the germline V gene. CDR3 in DNA: TGTGCCAGCAGTTACCCTCCCAGGGCGGTTAGCGGGGGCCGATTAAGGGAGCTGTTTTTT. This gives the protein CASSYPPRAVSGGRLRELFF.

This chain uses TRBV2 with TRBJ2-2; D unresolved. The V gene's germline CDR1 is SNHLY and CDR2 FYNNEI. Trimming cost V 0 bases and J 5 bases, with 7 bases left between them. This CDR3 contains 14 residues. CDR3 nucleotides: TGTGCCAGCAGTGAAGCGCTGGTTACCGGGGAGCTGTTTTTT. Residues: CASSEALVTGELFF.

The chain has TRBV11-3 and TRBJ1-3; TRBD1 is a possible D gene (6 bases). V was pared by 4 bases and J by 0 bases, with 10 bases between. The germline gives CDR1 SGHNT, CDR2 YENEEA. The CDR3 extends over 15 amino acids. CDR3 protein: CASSSPGDSGNTIYF. The CDR3 bases are TGTGCCAGCAGCTCACCAGGGGACTCTGGAAACACCATATATTTT.

The chain joins TRBV29-1 to TRBJ1-2; D is perhaps TRBD1 (6 bases). This CDR3 has 12 amino acids. V lost 4 bases and J 6 bases, leaving 12 bases between the germline ends. Germline CDR1 reads SQVTM; CDR2 reads ANQGSEA. CDR3 sequence reads: CSVVGGGNGYTF. The CDR3 nucleotides are TGCAGCGTTGTGGGAGGGGGAAATGGCTACACCTTC.

This clonotype has a handful of counts. The chain couples TRBV28 to TRBJ1-1, with D possibly TRBD1 on 6 matching bases. V was cut by 3 bases and J by 0 bases, with 14 bases left in between. The germline CDR1 and CDR2 sequences are MDHEN and SYDVKM. There are 16 residues in the CDR3. Here the CDR3 reads CASSFSRGHMNTEAFF. For the CDR3, the DNA is TGTGCCAGCAGTTTTTCAAGGGGACACATGAACACTGAAGCTTTCTTT.

The V gene is TRBV7-9, the J gene TRBJ1-1; D is undetermined. Germline V gives CDR1 SEHNR, CDR2 FQNEAQ (reference sequence). There are 13 residues in the CDR3. Trimming took off 2 bases at V and 8 bases at J, with 12 bases between the two ends. CDR3 loop: CASSLKGSSEAFF. The CDR3 DNA sequence: TGTGCCAGCAGCTTAAAGGGATCCAGCGAAGCTTTCTTT.

CDR3 region: CASMYADTQYF. The CDR3, as DNA: TGTGCCAGCATGTACGCGGATACGCAGTATTTT. The chain carries TRBV6-5 and TRBJ2-3; D not certain. From germline, CDR1 is MNHEY and CDR2 SVGAGI. The ends were cut back, 7 bases at V and 6 bases at J, with 8 bases in the middle. The length of the CDR3 is 11 residues.

The chain recombines TRBV12-5 with TRBJ2-2; either TRBD1 or TRBD2 may fit D (5 bases each). Germline V gene sequence: CDR1 LGHNT, CDR2 FRNRAP. The CDR3 totals 14 residues. V dropped 0 bases and J dropped 6 bases, with 8 bases sitting between them. This chain's CDR3 is CASGLVPGPGELFF. The DNA of the CDR3 is TGTGCTAGTGGTTTGGTTCCGGGGCCCGGGGAGCTGTTTTTT.